This TCR beta chain emerged from a study of monozygotic twins with inflammatory bowel disease. Study-wide findings and caveats: Those with IBD had lower TCRbeta diversity (inverse Simpson) than their healthy co-twins did.

Germline values: CDR1 LGHNA, CDR2 YSLEER. The CDR3 has 16 amino acids. Reprocessing the 5' RACE reads, TCRdb reports a single entry for every CDR3 protein and omits DNA. The repertoire table contains a few hundred thousand distinct CDR3 sequences. Every donor provided one blood sample measuring 2.5 ml. RNA in its total form was extracted from whole blood, and T cells were not sorted. With regard to this clonotype: Its antigen is not identified.

The sequenced sample consisted of blood. The receptor comes from a human donor with ulcerative colitis or Crohn's disease, or a healthy co-twin of an affected twin (not recorded which). The J gene is TRBJ1-5, the V gene TRBV4-3. This chain's CDR3 is CASSRYLGDGNQPQHF.